The source of this T cell receptor beta chain is a study of blood T cell repertoires in COVID-19. TCRdb's table, derived via immunoSEQ multiplex PCR, lists solely in-frame clones and lacks some. The data show under 400,000 clones, with nearly 90% seen just once and 6.5% held by the top ten. Sequencing used peripheral blood. The clonotype originates from a man between 18 and 35 years old with active or convalescent COVID-19.

The CDR3 reads CASSDNRVNQPQHF. CDR3 in DNA: TGTGCCAGCAGCGATAACAGGGTTAATCAGCCCCAGCATTTT. This chain links TRBV6-5 with TRBJ1-5, with a possible D match to TRBD1 (6 bases). Germline V gene data show CDR1 as MNHEY and CDR2 as SVGAGI. The CDR3 contains 14 residues. V was clipped by 6 bases and J by 4 bases, with 13 bases between them.